This entry concerns a single T cell receptor beta chain. This record belongs to a study of shared clonotypes between healthy human individuals. This CDR3 region has 15 residues. V shed 4 bases and J 5 bases; nucleotides not matched to a gene: 8. In germline, CDR1 is SGHDN, CDR2 FVKESK. Generated by immunoSEQ multiplex PCR, the TCRdb table keeps only in-frame clones and is missing some. The sample lists some 790,000 clones; over 60% were seen once. The origin of this receptor is a woman aged 25 to 39 in good health. The sequenced sample consisted of memory CD4+ T cells sorted from blood. Subset here: CD45RA-negative fraction. V is TRBV14 and J is TRBJ2-1; 7 bases are a match to TRBD1. This chain's CDR3 is CASSRQGRGNNEQFF. CDR3 bases: TGTGCCAGCAGCCGACAGGGACGGGGCAACAATGAGCAGTTCTTC.